This T cell receptor (beta chain) came from a study of T cells in narcolepsy. Study overall: Healthy controls were enrolled alongside patients with narcolepsy type 1 or type 2. Study-wide findings and caveats: Healthy controls reportedly lacked the autoreactive clonotypes serially found in patients' blood. Same-patient CSF and blood CD4+ T cell clonotypes included HCRT-specific and TRIB2-specific autoreactive ones.

As for this clone: Its specificity is not known.

Only in-frame clones appear in the TCRdb table, and some are missing; sequencing was by immunoSEQ multiplex PCR. The sample lists about 40,000 clones; about 91% were seen once. This CDR3 contains 14 residues. CDR1 is LNHDA, CDR2 SQIVND, per germline (reference sequence). The receptor was derived from a human donor with narcolepsy. Input material: CD45RA- memory CD4+ T cells from PBMCs. The chain carries TRBV19 and TRBJ2-5; weak D call: TRBD2 (6 bases). The DNA end lines up better with TRBJ2-7; the J call may be wrong. The chain's CDR3 is CASSIAGLGYEQYF. Here the CDR3 DNA reads TGTGCCAGTAGTATTGCGGGGTTGGGCTACGAGCAGTACTTC.